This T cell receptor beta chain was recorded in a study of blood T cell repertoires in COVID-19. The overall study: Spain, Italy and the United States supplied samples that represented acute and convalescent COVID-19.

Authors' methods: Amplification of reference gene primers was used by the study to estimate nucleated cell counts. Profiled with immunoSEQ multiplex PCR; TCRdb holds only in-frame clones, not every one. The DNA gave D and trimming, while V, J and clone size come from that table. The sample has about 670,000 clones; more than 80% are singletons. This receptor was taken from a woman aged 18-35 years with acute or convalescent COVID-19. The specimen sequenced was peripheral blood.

The CDR3 reads CASSTPPYLDQGGYTF. The CDR3 DNA reads as TGTGCCAGCAGCACACCCCCTTACCTAGATCAGGGTGGCTACACCTTC. The chain couples TRBV7-2 to TRBJ1-2; D is possibly TRBD1 (5 bases). This CDR3 spans 16 amino acids. Trimming cost V 5 bases and J 7 bases, with 23 bases left between them. Germline CDR1 and CDR2: SGHTA and FQGNSA.